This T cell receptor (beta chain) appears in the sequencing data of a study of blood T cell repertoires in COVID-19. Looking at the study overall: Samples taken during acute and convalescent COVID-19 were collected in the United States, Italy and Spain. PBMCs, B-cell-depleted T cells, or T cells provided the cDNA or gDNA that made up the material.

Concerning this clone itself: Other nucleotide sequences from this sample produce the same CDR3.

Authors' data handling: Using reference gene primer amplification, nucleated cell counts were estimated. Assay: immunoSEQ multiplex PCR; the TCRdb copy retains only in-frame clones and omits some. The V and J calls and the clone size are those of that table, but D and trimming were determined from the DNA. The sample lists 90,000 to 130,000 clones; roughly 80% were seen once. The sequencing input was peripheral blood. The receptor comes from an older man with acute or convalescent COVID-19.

Here the CDR3 reads CASSLGQNQPQHF. Written as DNA, the CDR3 is TGTGCCAGCAGCTTAGGACAGAATCAGCCCCAGCATTTT. The chain recombines TRBV11-2 with TRBJ1-5; D possibly corresponds to TRBD1 (5 bases). V was trimmed by 1 base and J by 4 bases, leaving 5 bases between them. The germline V gene encodes CDR1 SGHAT and CDR2 FQNNGV. The CDR3 runs 13 residues.